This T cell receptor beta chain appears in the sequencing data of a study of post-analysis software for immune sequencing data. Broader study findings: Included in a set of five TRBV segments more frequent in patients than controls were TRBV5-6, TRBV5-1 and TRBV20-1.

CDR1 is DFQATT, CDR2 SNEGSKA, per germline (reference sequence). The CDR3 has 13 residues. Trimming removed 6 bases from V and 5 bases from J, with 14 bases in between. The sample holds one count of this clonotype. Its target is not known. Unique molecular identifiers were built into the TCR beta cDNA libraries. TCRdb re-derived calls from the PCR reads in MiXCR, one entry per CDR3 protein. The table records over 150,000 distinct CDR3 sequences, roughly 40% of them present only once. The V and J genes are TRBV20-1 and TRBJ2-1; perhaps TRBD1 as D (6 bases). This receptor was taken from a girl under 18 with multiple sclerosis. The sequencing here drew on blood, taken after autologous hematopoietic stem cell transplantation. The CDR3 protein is CSAAQGTNNEQFF. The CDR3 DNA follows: TGCAGTGCCGCACAGGGAACTAACAATGAGCAGTTCTTC.